This record looks at one TCR beta chain sequence and its context. The antigen is undetermined. This CDR3 region has 18 residues. Germline-derived CDR1 and CDR2 are LGHNA and YNFKEQ. V lost 1 base, J lost 1 base, and 6 bases stayed unmatched. cDNA libraries of TCR beta carried unique molecular identifiers. A single record per CDR3 protein comes from TCRdb applying MiXCR to the PCR reads. The data contain around 200,000 distinct CDR3 sequences, approximately 28% of them singletons. The sample comes from a study of post-analysis software for immune sequencing data. Overall study results and limits: About five TRBV segments were more frequent in patients than controls; TRBV5-6, TRBV5-1 and TRBV20-1 belonged to this group.

This clonotype was obtained from a girl aged 2-17 years with multiple sclerosis. Material for sequencing was blood. V and J are TRBV4-2 and TRBJ2-3; 12 nucleotides align to TRBD2. For the CDR3, the DNA is TGTGCCAGCAGCCAAGTCACTAGCGGGGGGTCTGGCACAGATACGCAGTATTTT. Translated, it gives CASSQVTSGGSGTDTQYF.